A selection of T cell receptor beta chains follows, all from one sample in a study of shared clonotypes between healthy human individuals. Produced via immunoSEQ multiplex PCR; TCRdb's table is partial and in-frame only. Here the sample spans about 990,000 clones, approximately 80% being singletons. The material sequenced was memory CD4+ T cells from PBMCs. The receptors originated from a man younger than 35 in good health. Some clones in this sample may be carry-over from other donors' samples. Both conserved end residues are part of each CDR3. D genes are given only for firm matches. Clone sizes are given selectively: once, few, many, or a class where the clone is expanded.

j_call d_call v_call cdr3_length clone_size cdr3_aa cdr3_nt
TRBJ1-3 TRBD1 TRBV6-5 13 - CASRTGAGNTIYF TGTGCCAGCAGGACAGGGGCTGGAAACACCATATATTTT
TRBJ2-6 - TRBV30 17 few CAWSPRLGIKGANVLTF TGTGCCTGGAGCCCTCGCCTCGGGATAAAAGGGGCCAACGTCCTGACTTTC
TRBJ2-7 - TRBV28 13 few CASSPGQSYEQYF TGTGCCAGCAGTCCGGGACAATCCTACGAGCAGTACTTC
TRBJ2-3 - TRBV28 16 - CASSLIGRESTDTQYF TGTGCCAGCAGTTTGATCGGGCGGGAAAGCACAGATACGCAGTATTTT
TRBJ2-5 TRBD2 TRBV9 16 - CASSASPGLAYETQYF TGTGCCAGCAGCGCCTCCCCGGGACTAGCGTACGAGACCCAGTACTTC
TRBJ1-2 TRBD1 TRBV5-1 13 few CASSFTGEYGYTF TGCGCCAGCAGCTTTACAGGGGAATATGGCTACACCTTC
TRBJ1-2 - TRBV28 14 - CASSLEAGSYGYTF TGTGCCAGCAGTTTAGAAGCCGGGAGCTATGGCTACACCTTC
TRBJ2-1 TRBD1 TRBV29-1 15 - CSVITTGGSYNEQFF TGCAGCGTGATAACGACAGGGGGCTCCTACAATGAGCAGTTCTTC
TRBJ2-3 - TRBV19 16 - CASSISGFQTGDTQYF TGTGCCAGTAGTATATCGGGTTTCCAGACCGGAGATACGCAGTATTTT
TRBJ2-7 TRBD2 TRBV5-1 14 - CASSSTSGAYEQYF TGCGCCAGCAGCTCGACTAGCGGGGCCTACGAGCAGTACTTC
TRBJ2-1 TRBD2 TRBV29-1 14 - CSSLSGSSYNEQFF TGCAGCTCCTTGAGCGGGAGCTCCTACAATGAGCAGTTCTTC
TRBJ1-4 TRBD1 TRBV9 17 - CASSRTGGSEQGEKLFF TGTGCCAGCAGCCGAACCGGTGGATCGGAACAGGGGGAAAAACTGTTTTTT
TRBJ2-7 TRBD2 TRBV7-2 16 - CASSLGVSGLGYEQYF TGTGCCAGCAGCTTAGGGGTTAGCGGGCTGGGGTACGAGCAGTACTTC
TRBJ1-6 - TRBV4-2 17 - CASSHPHATQDGSPLHF TGTGCCAGCAGCCACCCTCATGCGACACAGGACGGTTCACCCCTCCACTTT